This T cell receptor (beta chain) was documented in a study of somatic mutations in cytotoxic T cells in rheumatoid arthritis. Assay: immunoSEQ multiplex PCR; the TCRdb copy retains only in-frame clones and omits some. The sample holds about 26,000 clones, more than 75% seen once. For this clone: Its antigen is still unknown.

Germline V gene lookup returns CDR1 MGHDK and CDR2 SYGVNS. V was clipped by 3 bases and J by 8 bases, with 13 bases between them. This CDR3 region has 13 residues. Study results and limitations: Multiple comparisons were not accounted for in the slight TRBV07 underrepresentation seen in rheumatoid arthritis patients.

V is TRBV25-1 and J is TRBJ1-2; D might be TRBD1 (5 bases). The TCR was taken from a man in his fifties or sixties in good health. Sequencing was carried out using CD8+ T cells sorted from blood. The CDR3 DNA reads TGTGCCAGCAGTGATGTTGGGACTCTGGGCTACACCTTC. Translated, it gives CASSDVGTLGYTF.